A selection of T cell receptor beta chains follows, all from one sample in a study of blood T cells in healthy people across ages. TCRdb redid the calling of the 5' RACE reads with MiXCR, one entry per CDR3 protein. The sample holds 1 million to 1.2 million distinct CDR3 sequences, under 40% seen once. What was sequenced was blood. Receptors originate from a man in his late teens or twenties in good health. Each CDR3 is given without its conserved first and last residue.

TRBJ2-2	TRBV24-1	ATSDPDGTGELF
TRBJ2-3	TRBV4-3	ASSPGTDRRDTQY
TRBJ2-5	TRBV28	ASSANSVETQY
TRBJ1-5	TRBV10-3	AISESIITRLPGNQPQH
TRBJ1-5	TRBV18	ASSPRGGPNQPQH
TRBJ1-2	TRBV2	ASSDIGANYGYT
TRBJ2-2	TRBV6-2/TRBV6-3	ASNAFGLAGGTGELF
TRBJ2-1	TRBV29-1	SVGRTSVAYNEQF
TRBJ2-3	TRBV5-8	ASSSERWDTQY
TRBJ1-2	TRBV5-6	ASSQGQPNYGYT
TRBJ1-2	TRBV4-2	TSSQVGGGPNYDYT
TRBJ2-1	TRBV5-1	ASSYLTSGGVLNEQF
NA	TRBV12-3/TRBV12-4	AGSSSGTGTYEQY
TRBJ2-6	TRBV7-8	ASSLRYRLLSSGANVLT
TRBJ2-3	TRBV11-2	ASSPSVDTGSTQY
TRBJ1-6	TRBV20-1	SARGWGSGSPLH
TRBJ2-6	TRBV5-6	ASSLPQLHSGANVLT
TRBJ2-7	TRBV9	ASSEGLAVSYEQY
TRBJ2-1	TRBV6-6	ASSYSLWQGAGNEQF
TRBJ2-2	TRBV25-1	ASRARANTGELF
TRBJ1-2	TRBV7-8	ASSLASVRYGYT
TRBJ2-7	TRBV27	ASSSTSAGEQY
TRBJ2-1	TRBV3-1	ASSQDLGRNYNEQF
TRBJ1-1	TRBV25-1	ASSDGRTVNTEAF
TRBJ2-3	TRBV12-3/TRBV12-4	ASIRQGMRTDTQY
TRBJ2-3	TRBV2	ASLAGAYTDTQY
TRBJ1-1	TRBV27	ASSSHRVDTEAF
TRBJ1-5	TRBV4-3	ASSQSSGQEGQPQH
TRBJ2-1	TRBV18	ASSQLRQAGTTYNEQF
TRBJ2-2	TRBV20-1	SASAGAGAAGELF
TRBJ2-3	TRBV9	ASSAVSSGGLDTQY
TRBJ2-3	TRBV6-2/TRBV6-3	ASSYREGVTIADTQY
TRBJ2-1	TRBV28	ASRSGASGVYNEQF
TRBJ2-7	TRBV6-5	ASSTRTGGSYEQY
TRBJ1-2	TRBV20-1	SARDPKLTYGYT